This T cell receptor (beta chain) was identified in a study of cytomegalovirus exposure and HLA in healthy donors. PCR primers comprised 60 Vbeta and 13 Jbeta primers. Sequenced by immunoSEQ multiplex PCR; TCRdb stores in-frame clones only, minus some. Of around 130,000 clones listed, roughly 70% are singletons. About this clone: Its target is unknown.

The CDR3 is 15 residues long. From germline, CDR1 is MNHEY and CDR2 SMNVEV (reference sequence). Trimming removed 1 base at V and 3 bases at J, with 13 bases between. Whole-study results and caveats: The likely explanation for a cluster of highly shared sequence variants was sequencing artifact. The CMV antigen specificity of a few CMV-associated chains was confirmed through in vitro analysis.

What was sequenced was PBMCs. This sequence joins TRBV27 and TRBJ2-7; a possible D gene is TRBD1 (6 bases). The clonotype originates from a woman between 40 and 55 years old in good health and CMV-seropositive. The CDR3 loop reads CASSLWSGGYYEQYF. CDR3 in DNA: TGTGCCAGCAGTTTATGGTCTGGGGGCTACTACGAGCAGTACTTC.